Below, 2 T cell receptor beta chains from the same sample are listed, as sequenced in a study of blood T cell repertoires in COVID-19. Profiled with immunoSEQ multiplex PCR; TCRdb holds only in-frame clones, not every one. The data show roughly 310,000 clones, more than 75% seen once. Sequencing used PBMCs or T cells enriched from blood (not recorded which). All receptors derive from a man aged 55 to 70 who had recovered from COVID-19.

This chain joins TRBV27 and TRBJ1-1, with TRBD1 matching 9 bases. V shed 0 bases and J 5 bases; nucleotides not matched to a gene: 4. CDR1 and CDR2 from the germline V gene are MNHEY and SMNVEV (reference sequence). The CDR3 contains 15 residues. The CDR3 nucleotides are TGTGCCAGCAGTTTATCGACAGGGGGTGGGACTGAAGCTTTCTTT. Protein sequence: CASSLSTGGGTEAFF.

This chain joins TRBV4-2 and TRBJ1-1; D remains ambiguous. This CDR3 is built from 13 residues. Trimming pared 0 bases from V and 6 bases from J, leaving 8 bases between. Germline CDR1 LGHNA, CDR2 YNFKEQ. The CDR3 region is CASSQEWSAEAFF. The CDR3 bases are TGTGCCAGCAGCCAAGAATGGAGCGCTGAAGCTTTCTTT.